The clone carrying this TCR beta chain came up many times. The antigen is undetermined. Next came a second PCR, run for roughly 6 to 11 cycles, which used a sample-barcoded 5' primer along with a J-beta primer mix. TCRdb re-derived calls from the 5' RACE reads in MiXCR, one entry per CDR3 protein. The table lists approximately 760,000 distinct CDR3 sequences, 25% of them singletons. PBMCs were isolated at a quantity of at least 7 million per sample. The sample is drawn from a study of blood T cells in healthy people across ages. General study results and limits: Long-lived donors had more naive CD4+ cells and higher diversity than aged donors. Significant beta diversity loss was already apparent by age roughly 43, declining roughly linearly.

Germline CDR1 and CDR2: LGHNA and YSLEER. V lost 0 bases, J lost 3 bases, and 6 bases lay in between. The CDR3 loop spans 13 amino acids. The data were also submitted as part of a second study, on T cells of mothers and their children. From that second work: The authors used all extracted RNA for cDNA synthesis, at approximately 1.5 ug per 15 ul.

The sample taken for sequencing was blood. The clonotype was recovered from a boy under 18 in good health. The chain combines TRBV4-3 with TRBJ2-7; a possible D gene is TRBD1 (6 bases). The DNA of the CDR3 is TGCGCCAGCAGCCAAGAGACAGGCTACGAGCAGTACTTC. This encodes CASSQETGYEQYF.